The rows below give T cell receptor beta chains drawn from one sample of a study of blood T cell repertoires in COVID-19. This table comes from immunoSEQ multiplex PCR, and its TCRdb copy is limited to in-frame clones, with some not included. The table has roughly 250,000 clones, roughly 90% seen once. Sample: PBMCs or T cells enriched from blood (not recorded which). These receptors were obtained from a woman aged 30 to 39 with acute COVID-19. The CDR3 runs from the conserved cysteine through the conserved F or W. D genes are given only for firm matches. For some rows the clone size is stated as once, few or many, or as a class when expanded; others skip it.

D	V	size	J	DNA	CDR3
.	TRBV11-2	.	TRBJ2-7	TGTGCCAGCAGCCTCCGATACAGGGAATTACACGAGCAGTACTTC	CASSLRYRELHEQYF
TRBD2	TRBV5-1	.	TRBJ2-7	TGCGCCAGCAGCGGGGTGGGCGGCGGGGGATACGAGCAGTACTTC	CASSGVGGGGYEQYF
.	TRBV11-2	.	TRBJ1-1	TGTGCCAGCAGCTTAGGCCGGGGGAACACTGAAGCTTTCTTT	CASSLGRGNTEAFF
TRBD1	TRBV6-5	.	TRBJ1-6	TGTGCCAGCAGTTATCTCGACAGGGGAAATTCACCCCTCCACTTT	CASSYLDRGNSPLHF
.	TRBV18	.	TRBJ2-7	TGTGCCAGCTCACCACGTCTAGCGTCCTCCTACGAGCAGTACTTC	CASSPRLASSYEQYF
.	TRBV2	.	TRBJ2-7	TGTGCCAGCGACCGGCAGGGCGAGCAGTACTTC	CASDRQGEQYF
TRBD2	TRBV18	.	TRBJ2-2	TGTGCCAGCTCAACCGCCGGGACTAGCGGGGTAACCGGGGAGCTGTTTTTT	CASSTAGTSGVTGELFF
.	TRBV27	few	TRBJ1-2	TGTGCCAGCAGTTCGGGGGACTCCTTACGCTATGGCTACACCTTC	CASSSGDSLRYGYTF
.	TRBV7-8	.	TRBJ1-3	TGTGCCAGCAGCTTAACAATGCAGGGAAACACCATATATTTT	CASSLTMQGNTIYF
.	TRBV23-1	.	TRBJ1-4	TGCGCCATCGACACGGGGGGAAATGAAAAACTGTTTTTT	CAIDTGGNEKLFF
TRBD1	TRBV5-1	.	TRBJ1-2	TGCGCCAGCAGCGTCACAGGGGATGGCTACACCTTC	CASSVTGDGYTF
.	TRBV28	.	TRBJ1-2	TGTGCCAGCAGCGGGGGGCAAGCCAATTATGGCTACACCTTC	CASSGGQANYGYTF
.	TRBV18	.	TRBJ2-5	TGTGCCAGCTCACCACGCCTAAACAGGGAAGAGACCCAGTACTTC	CASSPRLNREETQYF
.	TRBV27	.	TRBJ2-1	TGTGCCAGCAGTTTTTCCACTCCCCTTTACAATGAGCAGTTCTTC	CASSFSTPLYNEQFF
TRBD1	TRBV19	.	TRBJ1-4	TGTGCCAGTTGGGGACAGGGATCTAATGAAAAACTGTTTTTT	CASWGQGSNEKLFF
.	TRBV6-1	.	TRBJ1-6	TGTGCCAGCAGGGAACGACGGAGCTCCTATAATTCACCCCTCCACTTT	CASRERRSSYNSPLHF
.	TRBV30	once	TRBJ1-1	TGTGCCTGGAGTGTATGGGGGGGCCAGAACACTGAAGCTTTCTTT	CAWSVWGGQNTEAFF
TRBD1	TRBV18	.	TRBJ2-5	TGTGCCAGCTCACGACAGGGCCGAAAAGAGACCCAGTACTTC	CASSRQGRKETQYF
TRBD1	TRBV7-9	.	TRBJ1-4	TGTGCCAGCAGCCCTCAGGGGGCCAGTGAAAAACTGTTTTTT	CASSPQGASEKLFF
TRBD1	TRBV19	once	TRBJ1-5	TGTGCCAGTAAGGGAGCCGGGACAGCCCAGGGGCCCCAGCATTTT	CASKGAGTAQGPQHF
.	TRBV6-4	.	TRBJ2-7	TGTGCCAGCAGTGACTCGAAACCTAGCAGGGGCGAGCAGTACTTC	CASSDSKPSRGEQYF
.	TRBV23-1	.	TRBJ2-7	TGCGCCAGCAGTCGCCTATACGAGCAGTACTTC	CASSRLYEQYF
.	TRBV2	.	TRBJ1-1	TGTGCCAGCAGTGAAGTGGGGGCAATTATGAACACTGAAGCTTTCTTT	CASSEVGAIMNTEAFF
.	TRBV3-1/TRBV3-2	.	TRBJ1-4	TGTGCCAGCAGCTCCAGGGGTCCGAATGAAAAACTGTTTTTT	CASSSRGPNEKLFF
TRBD2	TRBV28	.	TRBJ2-7	TGTGCCAACCAAACTAGCGGGGTTCCCTACGAGCAGTACTTC	CANQTSGVPYEQYF
.	TRBV3-1/TRBV3-2	.	TRBJ1-1	TGTGCCAGCAGCCAAGTGTCTCAGACTGAAGCTTTCTTT	CASSQVSQTEAFF
.	TRBV7-3	.	TRBJ2-5	TGTGCCAGCAGCTCATCAGGGAGGTGGGAGACCCAGTACTTC	CASSSSGRWETQYF
.	TRBV28	.	TRBJ2-2	TGTGCCAGCAGCAGGGTTACCGGGGAGCTGTTTTTT	CASSRVTGELFF
.	TRBV5-6	.	TRBJ2-1	TGTGCCAGCAGCTTGGTAGCACCCCTCGGTGAGCAGTTCTTC	CASSLVAPLGEQFF
.	TRBV7-9	.	TRBJ2-7	TGTGCCAGCAGCTTATCCGGGACTGGCTCCTACGAGCAGTACTTC	CASSLSGTGSYEQYF
TRBD2	TRBV9	.	TRBJ2-7	TGTGCCAGCAGCCCGACTAGCGGGAGGACCGAGCAGTACTTC	CASSPTSGRTEQYF
.	TRBV6-1	.	TRBJ1-6	TGTGCCAGCAGTGAAACCCCGATCAGGGCTAATTCACCCCTCCACTTT	CASSETPIRANSPLHF
.	TRBV24-1	.	TRBJ2-3	TGTGCCACCAGTCCCGGGGTGGGGGGGGCCTTAGATACGCAGTATTTT	CATSPGVGGALDTQYF
.	TRBV5-6	.	TRBJ2-2	TGTGCCAGCAGCTTGTACGGGAACACCGGGGAGCTGTTTTTT	CASSLYGNTGELFF
.	TRBV6-5	once	TRBJ1-6	TGTGCCAGCCGGAAGACAGGACGGAATTCACCCCTCCACTTT	CASRKTGRNSPLHF
TRBD1	TRBV10-1	.	TRBJ1-5	TGCGCTAACTACCCAGACAGGGGATGGAATCAGCCCCAGCATTTT	CANYPDRGWNQPQHF
TRBD1	TRBV20-1	.	TRBJ2-1	TGCAGTGCTAGTGGGGCCTCCACAGGGGCGTGGGGCAGTGAGCAGTTCTTC	CSASGASTGAWGSEQFF
TRBD2	TRBV2	.	TRBJ2-2	TGTGCCAGCAAAAGACTAGCTAACACCGGGGAGCTGTTTTTT	CASKRLANTGELFF
TRBD1	TRBV18	.	TRBJ2-5	TGTGCCAGCTCACTCGGACAGGGGGCAAAGACCCAGTACTTC	CASSLGQGAKTQYF
.	TRBV7-8	.	TRBJ1-5	TGTGCCAGCAGCTTAGTCGGTACGAATCAGCCCCAGCATTTT	CASSLVGTNQPQHF